These 24 T cell receptor beta chains were all obtained from the same sample, sequenced in a study of shared clonotypes between healthy human individuals. Sequenced by immunoSEQ multiplex PCR; TCRdb stores in-frame clones only, minus some. The table has some 1 million clones, around 74% seen once. The sample taken for sequencing was memory CD4+ T cells sorted from blood. Subset defined: CD45RA-negative fraction. The receptors derive from a man younger than 30 in good health.

The J gene is TRBJ1-2, the V gene TRBV29-1, with TRBD1 identical over 7 bases. The CDR3 covers 15 residues. V was clipped by 6 bases and J by 4 bases; unmatched bases: 14. Germline V gene data show CDR1 as SQVTM and CDR2 as ANQGSEA. For the CDR3, the DNA is TGCAGCGTCAGGGGGGGGAGCTCCTCCTCCTATGGCTACACCTTC. Translation gives CSVRGGSSSSYGYTF.

This chain joins TRBV19 and TRBJ2-2; possibly TRBD1 for D (6 bases). The CDR3 length is 17 residues. V lost 3 bases and J 4 bases, leaving 18 bases between the germline ends. The germline V gene encodes CDR1 LNHDA and CDR2 SQIVND (reference sequence). Written as DNA, the CDR3 is TGTGCCAGTAGTATGTGGGTACTTTTAGGGGGCACCGGGGAGCTGTTTTTT. Translating it yields CASSMWVLLGGTGELFF.

This CDR3 is CASSPTGSLNQPQHF. The CDR3 DNA is TGTGCCAGCAGCCCTACAGGGAGCCTCAATCAGCCCCAGCATTTT. V usage is TRBV7-2 and J usage is TRBJ1-5; TRBD1 might be the D (6 bases). Between the trimmed V and J ends, which lost 5 bases and 3 bases, there was a span of 14 bases. The CDR3 spans 15 residues. CDR1 and CDR2 (germline): SGHTA, FQGNSA.

This chain joins TRBV9 and TRBJ1-5; 8 bases align to TRBD1. The CDR3 consists of 17 residues. V lost 4 bases to trimming and J lost 4 bases; unmatched junction nucleotides: 13. Germline V gene lookup returns CDR1 SGDLS and CDR2 YYNGEE. The CDR3 is CASSPPTGEVGNQPQHF. Written as DNA, the CDR3 is TGTGCCAGCAGCCCCCCGACAGGGGAGGTAGGAAATCAGCCCCAGCATTTT.

This clone was detected only once. This chain connects TRBV25-1 to TRBJ2-1; perhaps TRBD2 as D (5 bases). In germline, CDR1 is MGHDK, CDR2 SYGVNS. Trimming left V 8 bases short and J 2 bases short, with 16 bases between. CDR3 length: 15 residues. In nucleotides, the CDR3 is TGTGCCAGCTCCAGGAGGTCCGATACCTACAATGAGCAGTTCTTC. Its translation: CASSRRSDTYNEQFF.

The rearrangement joins TRBV2 to TRBJ2-1; 8 nucleotides line up with TRBD1. This CDR3 is built from 14 residues. Trimming at V came to 6 bases and at J to 6 bases, leaving 7 bases not matched to a gene. Germline lookup yields CDR1 SNHLY and CDR2 FYNNEI. The CDR3 region is CASSRDRWTNEQFF. The CDR3 coding sequence is TGTGCCAGCAGCCGGGACAGGTGGACCAATGAGCAGTTCTTC.

The CDR3 region is CASSSGLYEQYF. The DNA of the CDR3 is TGTGCCAGCAGCTCAGGGCTCTACGAGCAGTACTTC. J is TRBJ2-7 and V is TRBV7-2; TRBD1 might be the D (5 bases). Germline loops: CDR1 SGHTA, CDR2 FQGNSA. V was cut by 4 bases and J by 3 bases, with 7 bases left in between. This CDR3 comprises 12 residues.

The chain joins TRBV5-1 to TRBJ1-2, with D unclear. Germline V lookup: CDR1 SGHRS, CDR2 YFSETQ. V was shortened by 4 bases and J by 0 bases, with 10 bases between the two germline ends. The CDR3 runs 14 residues. As DNA, the CDR3 is TGCGCCAGCAGCACCTCCGGGCCTAACTATGGCTACACCTTC. This encodes CASSTSGPNYGYTF. Combining the CDR3 with reference TRBV5-1 and TRBJ1-2 gives the whole variable domain KAGVTQTPRYLIKTRGQQVTLSCSPISGHRSVSWYQQTPGQGLQFLFEYFSETQRNKGNFPGRFSGRQFSNSRSEMNVSTLELGDSALYLCASSTSGPNYGYTFGSGTRLTVV.

V gene TRBV19 combines with J gene TRBJ1-5; no clear D. V lost 2 bases to trimming and J lost 1 base, with 12 bases between them. The CDR3 consists of 16 residues. CDR1 and CDR2 from the germline V gene are LNHDA and SQIVND (reference sequence). This chain's CDR3 is CASSITAHGSNQPQHF. The CDR3 nucleotides read TGTGCCAGTAGTATAACGGCTCATGGAAGCAATCAGCCCCAGCATTTT.

About this clone itself: One end of the junction does not line up with germline, which may come from a read error. This CDR3 is also generated by other DNA sequences in the sample. The gene calls are TRBV7-9 and TRBJ2-7; D not resolved. CDR1 is SEHNR and CDR2 is FQNEAQ in the germline V gene (reference sequence). The CDR3 is 13 residues long. The CDR3 DNA follows: TGCGCCAGCAGCCGTCAGGAGTCCTACGAGCAGTACTTC. It specifies CASSRQESYEQYF.

The CDR3 is CASSPGGSGAHEQYF. CDR3 coding DNA: TGTGCCAGCAGCCCGGGGGGGAGCGGTGCCCACGAGCAGTACTTC. The chain has TRBV7-2 and TRBJ2-7, with 8 positions matching TRBD2. Trimming removed 5 bases from V and 5 bases from J; junction bases left unmatched: 11. The CDR3 spans 15 residues. Germline values: CDR1 SGHTA, CDR2 FQGNSA.

V and J are TRBV5-6 and TRBJ1-2, with D possibly TRBD1 on 6 matching bases. V shed 4 bases and J shed 8 bases, with 18 bases lying between them. The V gene's germline CDR1 is SGHDT and CDR2 YYEEEE. There are 14 residues in the CDR3. This chain's CDR3 is CASSLRLGRGGYTF. CDR3 bases: TGTGCCAGCAGCCTACGTCTCGGCAGGGGCGGCTACACCTTC.

This clone has only a few counts. The CDR3 nucleotides are TGTGCCAGCAGTTACTCGAGCACAGGGAGCACTGAAGCTTTCTTT. Residues: CASSYSSTGSTEAFF. J is TRBJ1-1 and V is TRBV6-5, with TRBD1 as a possible D gene (6 bases). Germline lookup yields CDR1 MNHEY and CDR2 SVGAGI. V dropped 0 bases and J dropped 4 bases, with 12 bases sitting between them. The CDR3 contains 15 residues.

This chain connects TRBV11-3 to TRBJ2-7, with 10 bases lining up with TRBD2. CDR3 length equals 15 residues. Losses at the gene ends were 2 bases for V and 4 bases for J; bases not matched to a gene: 5. CDR1 is SGHNT, CDR2 YENEEA, per germline. The CDR3 here is CASSLSAGGPYEQYF. The CDR3 nucleotides are TGTGCCAGCAGCTTATCAGCGGGAGGGCCGTACGAGCAGTACTTC.

CDR3 amino acids: CASSVGKGTKTEAFF. CDR3 sequence (DNA): TGTGCCAGCAGCGTAGGAAAGGGCACCAAGACTGAAGCTTTCTTT. This sequence joins TRBV9 and TRBJ1-1; D ambiguous. Germline assignment: CDR1 SGDLS and CDR2 YYNGEE. CDR3 size: 15 residues. V lost 0 bases and J 5 bases, leaving 14 bases between the germline ends.

The chain employs TRBV10-3 and TRBJ2-6; D might be TRBD1 or TRBD2, each matching 6 bases. CDR1 ENHRY and CDR2 SYGVKD come from the germline V gene. The CDR3 is 17 residues long. Trimming removed 10 bases at V and 2 bases at J, with 21 bases between. DNA of the CDR3: TGTGCCACCTCCCAAAGGGGGGCCAATACTGGGGCCAACGTCCTGACTTTC. It specifies CATSQRGANTGANVLTF.

V is TRBV28 and J is TRBJ2-3, with D tentatively TRBD1 or TRBD2 (5 bases each). CDR3 length equals 15 residues. Trimming took off 5 bases at V and 2 bases at J, with 14 bases between the two ends. Germline values: CDR1 MDHEN, CDR2 SYDVKM. This CDR3 reads CASSPRGPLTDTQYF. The CDR3 bases are TGTGCCAGCAGTCCCCGGGGCCCCCTCACAGATACGCAGTATTTT.

The V and J genes are TRBV11-2 and TRBJ2-5; D not resolved. Germline CDR1 and CDR2: SGHAT and FQNNGV. This CDR3 has 13 residues. Trimming left V 1 base short and J 7 bases short, with 10 bases between. This CDR3 reads CASSLGVGGTQYF. As DNA, the CDR3 is TGTGCCAGCAGCTTAGGAGTCGGCGGGACCCAGTACTTC.

The V call is TRBV7-2, the J call TRBJ2-1; 9 nucleotides line up with TRBD2. The CDR3 sequence is 16 residues long. With 5 bases clipped from V and 1 base from J, the junction kept 6 bases outside the gene matches. Germline CDR1 is SGHTA and CDR2 is FQGNSA. CDR3 bases: TGTGCCAGCAGCCCCCTTAGCGGGAGTTCCTACAATGAGCAGTTCTTC. Amino acid sequence: CASSPLSGSSYNEQFF.

About this clone itself: This sequence is one base from a far larger clone and is likely a read error. V and J are TRBV29-1 and TRBJ1-2; the D is unclear. This CDR3 has 11 amino acids. Germline V gives CDR1 SQVTM, CDR2 ANQGSEA. CDR3 loop: CSVISNYDYTF. The DNA for the CDR3 is TGCAGCGTTATCTCTAACTATGACTACACCTTC.

This clone was seen once. The V call is TRBV5-1, the J call TRBJ2-5; 7 bases match TRBD1. The CDR3 is 14 residues long. Germline V gene sequence: CDR1 SGHRS, CDR2 YFSETQ. J gave up 3 bases and V 4 bases, and 6 bases lay outside the gene matches. The CDR3 loop reads CASSPGQTEETQYF. In nucleotides, the CDR3 is TGCGCCAGCAGCCCGGGACAGACCGAAGAGACCCAGTACTTC.

About this clone itself: Distinct nucleotide sequences in the sample also encode this CDR3. The CDR3 here is CASSLDSYQPQHF. In nucleotides, the CDR3 is TGTGCCAGCTCACTGGACAGCTATCAGCCCCAGCATTTT. V and J are TRBV18 and TRBJ1-5; the D gene is possibly TRBD1 (6 bases). Germline V gene lookup returns CDR1 KGHSH and CDR2 LQKENI. V lost 4 bases to trimming and J lost 5 bases, with 9 bases between them. This CDR3 has 13 amino acids.

The V and J genes are TRBV9 and TRBJ1-3; D is undetermined. Germline V gives CDR1 SGDLS, CDR2 YYNGEE. The CDR3 has 16 residues. V shed 4 bases and J shed 0 bases, with 14 bases lying between them. The CDR3 loop reads CASSPPLGSSGNTIYF. Here the CDR3 DNA reads TGTGCCAGCAGCCCCCCCCTGGGTTCCTCTGGAAACACCATATATTTT.

V and J are TRBV5-6 and TRBJ2-5; no definite D call. The CDR3 consists of 13 residues. CDR1 is SGHDT and CDR2 is YYEEEE in the germline V gene. Trimming shortened V by 3 bases and J by 5 bases, and 11 bases separated the two germline ends. In DNA, the CDR3 is TGTGCCAGCAGCTCGTGGGGTTTGGAGACCCAGTACTTC. Residues: CASSSWGLETQYF.